This TCR beta chain was identified in a study of graft-versus-host responses after intestinal transplantation. Study results and caveats: Allograft clonal ratios (graft-versus-host to host-versus-graft) were high in patients who had graft-donor T cell macrochimerism. Recipient marrow held GvH clones, some first seen in ileum or blood.

Comments on this clone: The antigen remains undetermined.

Libraries were prepared by immunoSEQ multiplex PCR; TCRdb keeps only in-frame clonotypes and omits some of them. The table lists tens of thousands of clones, about 93% of them singletons. Germline lookup yields CDR1 ENHRY and CDR2 SYGVKD. The CDR3 runs to 14 residues. Trimming left V 7 bases short and J 0 bases short, with 10 bases between. The sequenced sample was unstimulated CD8+ T cells sorted from spleen or lymph node cells, obtained before transplant. This chain uses TRBV10-3 with TRBJ1-3; D unclear. This receptor was identified in a human donor who was the organ donor for an intestinal transplant. The CDR3 reads CAINDRYSGNTIYF. The CDR3 coding sequence is TGTGCCATCAATGACCGGTACTCTGGAAACACCATATATTTT.